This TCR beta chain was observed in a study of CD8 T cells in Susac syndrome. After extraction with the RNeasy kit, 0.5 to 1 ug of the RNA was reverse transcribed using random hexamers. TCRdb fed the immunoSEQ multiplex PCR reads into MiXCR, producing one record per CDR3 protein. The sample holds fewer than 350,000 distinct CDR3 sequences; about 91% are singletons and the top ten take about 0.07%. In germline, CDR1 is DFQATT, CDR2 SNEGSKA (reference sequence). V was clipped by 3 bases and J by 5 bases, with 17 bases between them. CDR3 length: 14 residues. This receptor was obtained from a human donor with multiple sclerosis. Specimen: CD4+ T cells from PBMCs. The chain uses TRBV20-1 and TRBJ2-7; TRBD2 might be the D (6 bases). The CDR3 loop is CSASRAGIINEQYF. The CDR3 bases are TGCAGTGCTAGTAGGGCGGGAATAATCAACGAGCAGTACTTC.